The 26 T cell receptor beta chains reported below all come from one sample, sequenced in a study of shared clonotypes between healthy human individuals. Assay: immunoSEQ multiplex PCR; the TCRdb copy retains only in-frame clones and omits some. The data contain about 1 million clones, 70% to 80% of them singletons. Sequencing was done on a sample of memory CD4+ T cells sorted from blood. Stated subset: CD45RA-negative fraction. Every receptor here comes from a young man in good health.

A word on this clone: Other DNA sequences in this specimen translate into the identical CDR3. This chain links TRBV5-5 with TRBJ1-5; 7 nucleotides align to TRBD1. Germline CDR1 reads SGHKS; CDR2 reads YYEKEE (reference sequence). CDR3 length: 14 amino acids. V trimming: 0 bases; J trimming: 6 bases; junction bases outside the gene matches: 3. The CDR3 sequence is CASSLEGAGQPQHF. CDR3 nucleotide sequence: TGTGCCAGCAGCTTGGAGGGGGCAGGTCAGCCCCAGCATTTT.

This chain uses TRBV30 with TRBJ2-1; 10 bases align to TRBD2. The ends lost 2 bases at V and 9 bases at J; junction bases unmatched: 7. In germline, CDR1 is GTSNPN, CDR2 SVGIG (reference sequence). The CDR3 covers 14 residues. The chain's CDR3 is CAWSSGLAFSEQFF. The DNA of the CDR3 is TGTGCCTGGAGTTCGGGACTAGCGTTCAGTGAGCAGTTCTTC.

This clone occurred a few times. In nucleotides, the CDR3 is TGTGCCAGCTCACCCACGACTACAGGGACAACTAATGAAAAACTGTTTTTT. Translation: CASSPTTTGTTNEKLFF. The gene calls are TRBV18 and TRBJ1-4, with D perhaps matching TRBD1 (6 bases). The CDR3 loop spans 17 amino acids. The V end was cut by 3 bases, the J end by 0 bases, with 14 bases between. CDR1 is KGHSH, CDR2 LQKENI, per germline.

The CDR3 here is CASRAAGGQETQYF. The CDR3 DNA reads TGTGCCAGCAGGGCGGCGGGGGGCCAAGAGACCCAGTACTTC. The chain has TRBV25-1 and TRBJ2-5; 8 positions match TRBD2. Trimming took 6 bases from V and 1 from J; bases not matched to a gene: 4. This CDR3 has 14 residues. CDR1 and CDR2 (germline): MGHDK, SYGVNS.

The chain joins TRBV28 to TRBJ2-7; 12 nucleotides line up with TRBD1. CDR1 and CDR2 (germline): MDHEN, SYDVKM. With V trimmed by 6 bases and J by 5 bases, 11 bases remained unmatched. This CDR3 comprises 16 residues. The CDR3 region is CASRLVVGQGAHEQYF. The CDR3, as DNA: TGTGCCAGCAGGCTTGTAGTGGGACAGGGGGCCCACGAGCAGTACTTC.

J is TRBJ2-1 and V is TRBV29-1; possibly TRBD1 or TRBD2 for D (5 bases each). CDR3 length: 11 residues. Germline values: CDR1 SQVTM, CDR2 ANQGSEA. The V end was cut by 7 bases, the J end by 9 bases, with 13 bases between. The CDR3 nucleotides are TGCAGCGACGAACGGGGCCGTGAGCAGTTCTTC. Amino acids: CSDERGREQFF.

This chain links TRBV5-1 with TRBJ2-1, with D possibly matching TRBD1 (6 bases). The CDR3 sequence is 16 residues long. CDR1 is SGHRS, CDR2 YFSETQ, per germline. The V end was cut by 4 bases, the J end by 6 bases, with 20 bases between. In DNA, the CDR3 is TGCGCCAGCAGCGCCCCACAGGGCAGTTTAGGCAATGAGCAGTTCTTC. Translation: CASSAPQGSLGNEQFF.

The chain carries TRBV30 and TRBJ1-5; 7 bases are a match to TRBD1. Per the germline V gene, CDR1 is GTSNPN and CDR2 is SVGIG (reference sequence). With 2 bases clipped from V and 4 bases from J, the junction kept 2 bases outside the gene matches. CDR3 length: 13 amino acids. CDR3 sequence: CAWSMDRNQPQHF. The CDR3 DNA is TGTGCCTGGAGTATGGACAGGAATCAGCCCCAGCATTTT. Full variable domain (rest looked up from reference TRBV30 and TRBJ1-5): SQTIHQWPATLVQPVGSPLSLECTVEGTSNPNLYWYRQAAGRGLQLLFYSVGIGQISSEVPQNLSASRPQDRQFILSSKKLLLSDSGFYLCAWSMDRNQPQHFGDGTRLSIL.

This clone was seen a single time. This rearrangement joins TRBV7-8 to TRBJ2-7; TRBD1 is a possible D gene (6 bases). Germline assignment: CDR1 SGHVS and CDR2 FQNEAQ. Trimming pared 4 bases from V and 6 bases from J, leaving 16 bases between. This CDR3 has 14 residues. CDR3 region: CASSSLQGVGEQYF. The CDR3 DNA reads as TGTGCCAGCAGCTCCCTACAGGGAGTCGGCGAGCAGTACTTC.

The chain carries TRBV7-3 and TRBJ2-2; weak D call: TRBD1 (6 bases). Germline CDR1 SGHTA, CDR2 FQGTGA. V gave up 8 bases and J gave up 2 bases, with 12 bases separating them. This CDR3 is built from 14 residues. In nucleotides, the CDR3 is TGTGCCAGCGGAGTGGGGGCCAACACCGGGGAGCTGTTTTTT. The encoded protein is CASGVGANTGELFF.

The genes are TRBV2 and TRBJ1-1, with a tentative D call TRBD1 (5 bases). Germline V gene sequence: CDR1 SNHLY, CDR2 FYNNEI. V was pared by 6 bases and J by 2 bases, with 13 bases between. This CDR3 has 14 amino acids. CDR3 coding DNA: TGTGCCAGCAGCCGAAGTACAGGTAACACTGAAGCTTTCTTT. Translating it yields CASSRSTGNTEAFF.

The V call is TRBV7-2, the J call TRBJ2-1; tentatively, D is TRBD1 (6 bases). Germline values: CDR1 SGHTA, CDR2 FQGNSA. V was clipped by 6 bases and J by 5 bases, with 11 bases between them. The CDR3 has 13 amino acids. CDR3 nucleotides: TGTGCCAGCAGACAGGGAGTTAACAATGAGCAGTTCTTC. It encodes CASRQGVNNEQFF.

This clone was seen a few times. The chain couples TRBV7-9 to TRBJ2-7, with 7 bases lining up with TRBD1. The CDR3 is made up of 14 amino acids. With V trimmed by 3 bases and J by 2 bases, 4 bases remained unmatched. Germline CDR1 is SEHNR and CDR2 is FQNEAQ (reference sequence). The CDR3 sequence is CASSFEGAAYEQYF. CDR3 DNA: TGTGCCAGCAGCTTTGAGGGGGCCGCCTACGAGCAGTACTTC.

The genes are TRBV10-1 and TRBJ2-7; 8 bases are shared with TRBD2. Germline V gene sequence: CDR1 WNHNN, CDR2 SYGVQD (reference sequence). The CDR3 runs to 14 residues. V shed 4 bases, J shed 7 bases, and the junction held 9 bases outside the gene matches. CDR3 in DNA: TGCGCCAGCAGTGTTACCCTAGCGGGTGAGGAGCAGTACTTC. It codes for CASSVTLAGEEQYF.

The chain is built from TRBV18 and TRBJ2-4; D not resolved. Trimming took off 2 bases at V and 1 base at J, with 6 bases between the two ends. The germline gives CDR1 KGHSH, CDR2 LQKENI. The CDR3 spans 14 residues. CDR3 loop: CASSPRVAKNIQYF. CDR3 DNA sequence: TGTGCCAGCTCACCAAGAGTTGCCAAAAACATTCAGTACTTC.

With respect to this clone: A much bigger clone sits one base away, suggesting this may be a read error. The chain links TRBV6-6 to TRBJ2-5; weak D call: TRBD1 (5 bases). Germline V gene sequence: CDR1 MNHNY, CDR2 SVGAGI (reference sequence). Trimming stripped 7 bases from V and 1 base from J, with 7 bases between. The CDR3 has 12 amino acids. DNA of the CDR3: TGTGCCAGCAAAAGGGGCCAAGAGACCCAGTACTTC. As protein: CASKRGQETQYF.

The V call is TRBV6-5, the J call TRBJ1-6; TRBD1 is a possible D gene (5 bases). The V end was cut by 4 bases, the J end by 10 bases, with 14 bases between. The CDR3 loop spans 14 amino acids. The germline CDR1 and CDR2 sequences are MNHEY and SVGAGI. CDR3 sequence reads: CASSSPGLGSPLHF. The CDR3 region has the DNA TGTGCCAGCAGTTCGCCAGGGCTGGGCTCACCCCTCCACTTT.

The chain links TRBV28 to TRBJ1-2, with a weak D call TRBD1 (6 bases). Germline V gene sequence: CDR1 MDHEN, CDR2 SYDVKM. The CDR3 sequence is 13 residues long. V lost 3 bases and J 4 bases, leaving 9 bases between the germline ends. The CDR3 DNA follows: TGTGCCAGCAGTTTGGACAGCCTCTATGGCTACACCTTC. Translating it yields CASSLDSLYGYTF.

The V call is TRBV30, the J call TRBJ1-2; 9 bases agree with TRBD1. V dropped 2 bases and J dropped 7; count of bases not matched to a gene: 8. CDR3 length: 14 residues. Germline values: CDR1 GTSNPN, CDR2 SVGIG (reference sequence). The CDR3 region has the DNA TGTGCCTGGAGTTCGGGACAGGGATGGAGTGGCTACACCTTC. Encoded protein: CAWSSGQGWSGYTF.

The J gene is TRBJ1-4, the V gene TRBV19; TRBD1 aligns across 9 bases. The CDR3 has 14 amino acids. The V gene end was trimmed by 7 bases and the J gene end by 7 bases; junction bases not matched to a gene: 7. CDR1 and CDR2 from the germline V gene are LNHDA and SQIVND (reference sequence). CDR3: CASTRDRVPEKLFF. CDR3 sequence (DNA): TGTGCCAGTACCAGGGACAGGGTGCCTGAAAAACTGTTTTTT.

In DNA form, the CDR3 reads TGTGCCAGCGGCCGAATCTCCTACGAGCAGTACTTC. The encoded protein is CASGRISYEQYF. The chain combines TRBV6-6 with TRBJ2-7, with D unresolved. The CDR3 has 12 residues. V gave up 8 bases and J gave up 0 bases, with 8 bases separating them. CDR1 MNHNY and CDR2 SVGAGI come from the germline V gene (reference sequence).

The chain links TRBV27 to TRBJ2-7, with TRBD2 matching 10 bases. This CDR3 region has 16 residues. V gave up 2 bases and J gave up 5 bases; unmatched junction bases: 9. Germline CDR1 MNHEY, CDR2 SMNVEV (reference sequence). The CDR3 sequence: CASSLIISGRADEQYF. The CDR3 DNA sequence: TGTGCCAGCAGTTTAATAATCAGCGGGAGGGCCGACGAGCAGTACTTC.

As for this clone: Compared with germline, one end of the junction differs, possibly owing to a read error. This chain's CDR3 is CASSLTGPHTDTQYF. CDR3 DNA: TGTGCTAGCAGCTTAACAGGTCCACACACAGATACGCAGTATTTT. The chain couples TRBV7-7 to TRBJ2-3, with D possibly TRBD1 on 5 matching bases. The CDR3 length is 15 residues. CDR1 SSHAT and CDR2 FNYEAQ come from the germline V gene (reference sequence).

As for this clone: The same CDR3 is also encoded by other DNA sequences in this sample. V usage is TRBV5-4 and J usage is TRBJ2-3; TRBD1 matches 7 bases. The CDR3 loop spans 12 amino acids. V shed 2 bases and J 6 bases; nucleotides not matched to a gene: 0. The germline gives CDR1 SGHNT, CDR2 YYREEE (reference sequence). The CDR3 sequence: CASSLGGDTQYF. DNA for the CDR3: TGTGCCAGCAGCTTAGGGGGCGATACGCAGTATTTT.

The chain combines TRBV10-1 with TRBJ2-2; 10 bases agree with TRBD2. The length of the CDR3 is 13 residues. The junction had 2 bases not matched to a gene; V was cut back by 8 bases and J by 5 bases. The V gene's germline CDR1 is WNHNN and CDR2 SYGVQD (reference sequence). CDR3 in amino acids: CASRAGGTGELFF. CDR3 nucleotides: TGCGCCAGCCGAGCGGGAGGGACCGGGGAGCTGTTTTTT.

In regard to this clone: Other DNA sequences in this specimen translate into the identical CDR3. This sequence joins TRBV11-2 and TRBJ2-6, with D unresolved. V was clipped by 1 base and J by 0 bases, with 4 bases between them. There are 15 residues in the CDR3. The germline gives CDR1 SGHAT, CDR2 FQNNGV. The CDR3 DNA follows: TGTGCCAGCAGCTTAGCGTTCTCTGGGGCCAACGTCCTGACTTTC. Protein sequence: CASSLAFSGANVLTF. Drawing the rest from reference TRBV11-2 and TRBJ2-6, the complete variable domain is EAGVAQSPRYKIIEKRQSVAFWCNPISGHATLYWYQQILGQGPKLLIQFQNNGVVDDSQLPKDRFSAERLKGVDSTLKIQPAKLEDSAVYLCASSLAFSGANVLTFGAGSRLTVL.